Listed below are T cell receptor beta chains from one sample, sequenced in a study of T-cell reconstitution after alpha-beta-depleted transplantation in children. Via MiXCR, TCRdb re-called the PCR reads, giving one row per CDR3 protein. The sample includes about 300,000 distinct CDR3 sequences, 10% of them seen just once. Specimen: PBMCs, collected before TCRalphabeta/CD19-depleted stem cell transplant. These receptors originate from a boy in the first two years of life with acute myeloid leukemia, due to receive a stem cell transplant. The CDR3 runs from the conserved cysteine through the conserved F or W. A D gene is named only where the DNA matches it firmly. Part of the rows lack a size; the others show once, few, many or a class for expanded clones.

d_call	v_call	cdr3_length	clone_size	j_call	cdr3_aa	cdr3_nt
TRBD1	TRBV20-1	13	few	TRBJ2-4	CSADRGAKNIQYF	TGCAGTGCTGACAGGGGGGCCAAAAACATTCAGTACTTC
-	TRBV12-3/TRBV12-4	17	many	TRBJ2-5	CASSFPVGDPLRETQYF	TGTGCCAGCAGCTTCCCAGTGGGAGACCCCCTGAGGGAGACCCAGTACTTC
-	TRBV28	14	few	TRBJ2-4	CASSPLGAKNIQYF	TGTGCCAGCAGTCCGCTGGGTGCCAAAAACATTCAGTACTTC
-	TRBV27	15	-	TRBJ2-5	CASSPRSGTQETQYF	TGTGCCAGCAGCCCCAGGAGCGGGACACAAGAGACCCAGTACTTC
-	TRBV6-5	15	many	TRBJ2-3	CASSYVSPHRDTQYF	TGTGCCAGCAGTTACGTGAGTCCTCACAGGGATACGCAGTATTTT
-	TRBV21-1	22	few	TRBJ2-3	CASSKGGTAGTSGRGRTDTQYF	TGTGCCAGCAGCAAGGGGGGGACAGCCGGGACTAGCGGGCGAGGACGCACAGATACGCAGTATTTT
TRBD2	TRBV12-3/TRBV12-4	17	many	TRBJ2-1	CASSLTSGSPSYNEQFF	TGTGCCAGCAGTTTAACTAGCGGGAGCCCTTCCTACAATGAGCAGTTCTTC
-	TRBV20-1	13	many	TRBJ1-1	CSADRGRDTEAFF	TGCAGTGCGGATAGGGGTAGAGACACTGAAGCTTTCTTT
TRBD2	TRBV5-1	14	many	TRBJ2-1	CASSLLAAVDEQFF	TGCGCCAGCAGCTTACTAGCGGCAGTCGATGAGCAGTTCTTC
TRBD1	TRBV5-1	17	many	TRBJ2-3	CASSFLRDRGRQDTQYF	TGCGCCAGCAGCTTTCTCCGGGACAGGGGGCGACAAGATACGCAGTATTTT
-	TRBV29-1	13	many	TRBJ2-2	CSVEGRVTGELFF	TGCAGCGTTGAAGGCAGAGTCACCGGGGAGCTGTTTTTT